The 20 T cell receptor beta chains below come from one sample, sequenced in a study of cytomegalovirus exposure and HLA in healthy donors. Amplification used 60 Vbeta primers and 13 Jbeta primers. The protocol was immunoSEQ multiplex PCR, while the TCRdb copy is restricted to in-frame clones and leaves out a portion. The data contain about 120,000 clones, 75% to 85% of them singletons. Sequences were obtained from PBMCs. Receptor source: a man younger than 45 in good health and CMV-seropositive.

This clone was found a few times. Other DNA sequences in this specimen translate into the identical CDR3. This chain joins TRBV6-5 and TRBJ1-4; no definite D call. The CDR3 is made up of 14 amino acids. The V end lost 2 bases, the J end lost 2 bases, and 6 bases lay between the germline ends. Per germline, CDR1 MNHEY and CDR2 SVGAGI. CDR3 nucleotides: TGTGCCAGCAGTTACGGTGCGACTAATGAAAAACTGTTTTTT. Translated, it gives CASSYGATNEKLFF.

This clone occurred a few times. This chain connects TRBV7-6 to TRBJ2-7, with D maybe TRBD1 (6 bases). Germline assignment: CDR1 SGHVS and CDR2 FNYEAQ. This CDR3 comprises 14 residues. V shed 6 bases and J shed 5 bases, with 17 bases lying between them. CDR3 nucleotide sequence: TGTGCCAGCAGAATGGGGGCAAACTTGGACGAGCAGTACTTC. Translation gives CASRMGANLDEQYF.

This clone was counted between two and nine times. V usage is TRBV6-1 and J usage is TRBJ2-3; 9 bases match TRBD2. CDR3 length: 14 residues. V shed 6 bases, J shed 6 bases, and the junction held 7 bases outside the gene matches. Germline CDR1 and CDR2: MNHNS and SASEGT. The DNA of the CDR3 is TGTGCCAGCAGGAAGGGACTAGCTTCGGATACGCAGTATTTT. This sequence encodes CASRKGLASDTQYF.

This clone was counted between two and nine times. The chain links TRBV5-1 to TRBJ2-7; a possible D gene is TRBD1 (6 bases). V shed 4 bases and J shed 4 bases, with 18 bases lying between them. This CDR3 has 15 amino acids. Germline CDR1 and CDR2: SGHRS and YFSETQ. The CDR3 DNA sequence: TGCGCCAGCAGCGCGTTGGACAGCGGCGGATACGAGCAGTACTTC. Protein sequence: CASSALDSGGYEQYF.

The rearrangement joins TRBV4-1 to TRBJ2-1; no clear D. The CDR3 has 18 amino acids. The V and J ends lost 3 bases and 2 bases respectively, with 20 bases between them. From germline, CDR1 is MGHRA and CDR2 YSYEKL. The CDR3 sequence: CASSQVDMGLKAYNEQFF. The DNA of the CDR3 is TGCGCCAGCAGCCAGGTAGACATGGGCCTAAAGGCCTACAATGAGCAGTTCTTC.

The chain uses TRBV9 and TRBJ2-1; 11 nucleotides align to TRBD2. Germline-derived CDR1 and CDR2 are SGDLS and YYNGEE. The CDR3 runs to 18 residues. V lost 0 bases, J lost 0 bases, and 5 bases stayed unmatched. The CDR3 sequence: CASSVGLAGRSSYNEQFF. In nucleotides, the CDR3 is TGTGCCAGCAGCGTAGGACTAGCGGGGAGAAGCTCCTACAATGAGCAGTTCTTC.

As regards this clone: Other DNA sequences in the sample encode the same CDR3. This chain uses TRBV2 with TRBJ2-7; D not certain. The CDR3 extends over 11 amino acids. Germline CDR1 and CDR2: SNHLY and FYNNEI. V was shortened by 4 bases and J by 2 bases, with 3 bases between the two germline ends. The CDR3 loop is CASSAAYEQYF. Here the CDR3 DNA reads TGTGCCAGCAGTGCGGCCTACGAGCAGTACTTC.

The chain joins TRBV7-2 to TRBJ2-1; D is undetermined. Trimming pared 4 bases from V and 7 bases from J, leaving 11 bases between. The CDR3 length is 13 residues. CDR1 and CDR2 from the germline V gene are SGHTA and FQGNSA. This CDR3 reads CASSWARFNEQFF. CDR3 nucleotides: TGTGCCAGCAGCTGGGCCAGATTTAATGAGCAGTTCTTC.

This sequence joins TRBV10-1 and TRBJ1-6; D possibly corresponds to TRBD1 (5 bases). Deletions cut 2 bases from V and 0 bases from J, with 8 bases between. Germline V CDR1 and CDR2: WNHNN, SYGVQD (reference sequence). The CDR3 spans 16 residues. This chain's CDR3 is CASSERDSSYNSPLHF. The CDR3 DNA reads as TGCGCCAGCAGTGAGCGCGACAGCTCCTATAATTCACCCCTCCACTTT.

The chain has TRBV9 and TRBJ2-3; TRBD1 matches 7 bases. This CDR3 is built from 12 residues. J was trimmed by 6 bases and V by 6 bases; bases with no gene match: 4. CDR1 and CDR2 from the germline V gene are SGDLS and YYNGEE. The CDR3 DNA reads TGTGCCAGCACGGACAGGCTGGATACGCAGTATTTT. It yields the protein CASTDRLDTQYF.

CDR3 sequence (DNA): TGTGCCATCAGTGGCCGGGACAGGGTTAATTCACCCCTCCACTTT. Encoded protein: CAISGRDRVNSPLHF. The chain employs TRBV10-3 and TRBJ1-6; 9 positions agree with TRBD1. Germline lookup yields CDR1 ENHRY and CDR2 SYGVKD. The CDR3 spans 15 residues. The ends lost 4 bases at V and 6 bases at J; junction bases unmatched: 4.

The chain uses TRBV6-5 and TRBJ1-4; maybe TRBD1 (5 bases). The CDR3 spans 14 residues. Germline CDR1 and CDR2: MNHEY and SVGAGI. V lost 6 bases and J lost 8, with 16 bases in between. This CDR3 is CASSHLGGAEKLFF. CDR3 in DNA: TGTGCCAGCAGCCACCTAGGAGGGGCGGAAAAACTGTTTTTT.

Regarding this clone: One end of the junction varies from germline; a read error may be responsible. The chain couples TRBV7-3 to TRBJ1-4, with TRBD1 identical over 10 bases. CDR1 is SGHTA and CDR2 is FQGTGA in the germline V gene. The CDR3 consists of 16 residues. The CDR3 DNA is TGTACCAGCAGACCGCATACGACAGGGGGCAGTGAAAAACTGTTTTTT. Amino acids: CTSRPHTTGGSEKLFF.

The chain has TRBV6-6 and TRBJ1-2; TRBD1 matches 9 bases. The V and J ends lost 6 bases and 8 bases, in that order; junction bases with no gene match: 7. The CDR3 loop spans 13 amino acids. The V gene's germline CDR1 is MNHNY and CDR2 SVGAGI (reference sequence). CDR3 sequence: CASSQGQGGGYTF. The CDR3 coding sequence is TGTGCCAGCAGCCAGGGACAGGGCGGAGGCTACACCTTC.

This clone was detected only a few times. Here the CDR3 DNA reads TGTGCCAGCAGCTTACTAGCGGGGAGCACAGATACGCAGTATTTT. It translates to CASSLLAGSTDTQYF. The chain employs TRBV9 and TRBJ2-3, with 10 nucleotides matching TRBD2. The CDR3 consists of 15 residues. The germline CDR1 and CDR2 sequences are SGDLS and YYNGEE. V shed 4 bases, J shed 0 bases, and the junction held 2 bases outside the gene matches.

This clone was counted between two and nine times. This rearrangement joins TRBV5-1 to TRBJ1-2; weak D call: TRBD1 (5 bases). Germline V gives CDR1 SGHRS, CDR2 YFSETQ. The CDR3 runs to 15 residues. V gave up 0 bases and J gave up 2 bases, with 11 bases separating them. CDR3 DNA sequence: TGCGCCAGCAGCTTGGCCGGGGGGTCCAACTATGGCTACACCTTC. This sequence encodes CASSLAGGSNYGYTF. Filled out from reference TRBV5-1 and TRBJ1-2, the complete variable domain reads KAGVTQTPRYLIKTRGQQVTLSCSPISGHRSVSWYQQTPGQGLQFLFEYFSETQRNKGNFPGRFSGRQFSNSRSEMNVSTLELGDSALYLCASSLAGGSNYGYTFGSGTRLTVV.

V usage is TRBV10-3 and J usage is TRBJ1-1; possible D gene TRBD1, 6 bases. The CDR3 is 16 residues long. Trimming stripped 6 bases from V and 1 base from J, with 18 bases between. CDR1 and CDR2 (germline): ENHRY, SYGVKD. The CDR3 bases are TGTGCCATCAGGAAAACTCAGACAGGAACGAACACTGAAGCTTTCTTT. This gives the protein CAIRKTQTGTNTEAFF.

This clone turned up a few times. The chain employs TRBV9 and TRBJ1-4, with D possibly being TRBD1 (6 bases). Germline CDR1 and CDR2: SGDLS and YYNGEE. Trimming took 3 bases from V and 8 from J, leaving 14 bases between them. This CDR3 has 14 residues. The CDR3 DNA reads as TGTGCCAGCAGCGGAGGGACATTAGGGGAAAAACTGTTTTTT. This sequence encodes CASSGGTLGEKLFF.

This chain links TRBV19 with TRBJ1-6, with TRBD1 matching 9 bases. The CDR3 runs to 15 residues. The ends lost 5 bases at V and 9 bases at J; junction bases unmatched: 8. The germline V gene has CDR1 LNHDA and CDR2 SQIVND (reference sequence). The CDR3 DNA is TGTGCCAGTAGTGCCGGGACAGGGTTCTCTTCACCCCTCCACTTT. It specifies CASSAGTGFSSPLHF.

This clone was picked up a small number of times. The gene calls are TRBV6-5 and TRBJ1-3, with D maybe TRBD1 (5 bases). The V and J ends lost 7 bases and 3 bases respectively, with 13 bases between them. Germline loops: CDR1 MNHEY, CDR2 SVGAGI. The CDR3 has 14 amino acids. CDR3 bases: TGTGCCAGCACCCCGGGGGACCTTGGAAACACCATATATTTT. Protein product: CASTPGDLGNTIYF.